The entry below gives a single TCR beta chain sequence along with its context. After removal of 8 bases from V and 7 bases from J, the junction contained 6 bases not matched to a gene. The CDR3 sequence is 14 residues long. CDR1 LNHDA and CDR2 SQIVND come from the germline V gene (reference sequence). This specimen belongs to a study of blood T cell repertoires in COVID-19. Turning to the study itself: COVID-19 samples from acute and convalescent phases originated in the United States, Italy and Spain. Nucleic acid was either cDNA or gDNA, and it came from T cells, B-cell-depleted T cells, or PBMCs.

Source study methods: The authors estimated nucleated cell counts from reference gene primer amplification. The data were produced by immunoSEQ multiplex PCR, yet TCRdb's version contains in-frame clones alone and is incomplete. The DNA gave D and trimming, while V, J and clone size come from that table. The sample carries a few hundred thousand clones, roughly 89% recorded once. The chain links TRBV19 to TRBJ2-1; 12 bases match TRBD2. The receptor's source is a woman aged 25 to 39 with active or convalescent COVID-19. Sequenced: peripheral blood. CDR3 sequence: CASQTSGGSNEQFF. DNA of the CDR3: TGTGCCAGTCAAACTAGCGGGGGGTCTAATGAGCAGTTCTTC. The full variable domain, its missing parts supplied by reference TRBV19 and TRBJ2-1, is DGGITQSPKYLFRKEGQNVTLSCEQNLNHDAMYWYRQDPGQGLRLIYYSQIVNDFQKGDIAEGYSVSREKKESFPLTVTSAQKNPTAFYLCASQTSGGSNEQFFGPGTRLTVL.